This T cell receptor beta chain appears in the sequencing data of a study of vaccination and CD4 T cells after COVID-19. Whole-study context: Of the convalescent patients, who were SARS-CoV-2 positive by nasal swab PCR, fewer than ten had mild and one severe disease. General study results and limits: Convalescent patients had a median approximately 86% of post-vaccine SARS-CoV-2-reactive clones that were detected only after vaccination, not before it.

CDR3 length equals 15 residues. The germline gives CDR1 MNHNS, CDR2 SASEGT. Trimming cost V 3 bases and J 4 bases, with 15 bases left between them. The Oncomine TCR Beta short-read assay was applied to DNA of cultured CD4+ T cells. The template was genomic DNA from cultured CD4+ T cells. A single record per CDR3 protein comes from TCRdb applying MiXCR to the PCR reads. The data show over 15,000 distinct CDR3 sequences, with 44% seen just once and roughly a sixth held by the top ten. With regard to this clonotype: The antigen is unknown.

The time point: late sampling 161 to 241 days after vaccination in three convalescent patients. Regarding treatment: approximately nine-day PBMC culture with coronavirus spike peptide pools or control peptides (ViraFEST assay). This clonotype was sampled from a human donor who had recovered from COVID-19. This sequence joins TRBV6-1 and TRBJ1-2, with a weak D call TRBD1 (6 bases). Source: CD4+ T cells from blood, cultured in vitro, taken about 7 months after SARS-CoV-2 vaccination. The CDR3 DNA reads as TGTGCCAGCAGTGACAGGGGCGCGTTTAGCTATGGCTACACCTTC. Its protein product is CASSDRGAFSYGYTF.